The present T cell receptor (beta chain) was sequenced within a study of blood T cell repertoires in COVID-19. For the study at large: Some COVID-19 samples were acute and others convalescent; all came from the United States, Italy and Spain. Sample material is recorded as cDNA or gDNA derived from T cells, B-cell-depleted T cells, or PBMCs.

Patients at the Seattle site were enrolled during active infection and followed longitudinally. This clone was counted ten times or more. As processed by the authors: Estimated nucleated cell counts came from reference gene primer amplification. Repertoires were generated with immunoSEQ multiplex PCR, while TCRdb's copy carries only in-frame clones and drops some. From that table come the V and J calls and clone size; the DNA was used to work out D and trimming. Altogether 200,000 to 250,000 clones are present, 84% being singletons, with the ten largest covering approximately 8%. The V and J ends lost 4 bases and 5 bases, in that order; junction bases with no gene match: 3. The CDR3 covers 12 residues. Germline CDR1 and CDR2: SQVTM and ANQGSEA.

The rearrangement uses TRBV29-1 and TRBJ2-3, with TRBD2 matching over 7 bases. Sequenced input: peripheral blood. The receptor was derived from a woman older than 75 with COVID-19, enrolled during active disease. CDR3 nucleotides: TGCAGCGTTGTTGGGGGGGAAGATACGCAGTATTTT. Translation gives CSVVGGEDTQYF.